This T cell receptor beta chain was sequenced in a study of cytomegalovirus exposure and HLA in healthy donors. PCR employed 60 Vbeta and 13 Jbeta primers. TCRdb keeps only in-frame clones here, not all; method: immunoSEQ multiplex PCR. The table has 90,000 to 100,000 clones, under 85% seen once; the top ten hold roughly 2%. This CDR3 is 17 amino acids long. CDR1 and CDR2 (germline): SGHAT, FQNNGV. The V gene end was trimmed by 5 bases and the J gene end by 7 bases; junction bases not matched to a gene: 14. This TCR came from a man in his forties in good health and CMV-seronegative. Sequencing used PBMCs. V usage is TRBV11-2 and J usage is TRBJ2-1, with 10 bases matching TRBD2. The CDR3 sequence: CASSGPEKTSGINEQFF. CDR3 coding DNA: TGTGCCAGCAGCGGGCCTGAGAAAACTAGCGGGATTAATGAGCAGTTCTTC.